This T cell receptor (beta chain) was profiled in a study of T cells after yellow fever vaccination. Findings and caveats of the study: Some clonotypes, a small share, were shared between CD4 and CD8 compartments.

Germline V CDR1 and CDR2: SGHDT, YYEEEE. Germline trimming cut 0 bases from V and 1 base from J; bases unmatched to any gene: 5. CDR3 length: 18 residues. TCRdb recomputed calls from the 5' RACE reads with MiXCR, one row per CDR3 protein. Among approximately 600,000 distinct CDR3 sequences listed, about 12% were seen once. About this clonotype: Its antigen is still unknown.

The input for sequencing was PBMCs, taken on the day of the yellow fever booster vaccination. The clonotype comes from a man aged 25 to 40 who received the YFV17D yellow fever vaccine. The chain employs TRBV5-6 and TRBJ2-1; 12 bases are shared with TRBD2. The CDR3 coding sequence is TGTGCCAGCAGCTTGGTTCTAGCGGGAGGGCCTTCCTACAATGAGCAGTTCTTC. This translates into CASSLVLAGGPSYNEQFF.